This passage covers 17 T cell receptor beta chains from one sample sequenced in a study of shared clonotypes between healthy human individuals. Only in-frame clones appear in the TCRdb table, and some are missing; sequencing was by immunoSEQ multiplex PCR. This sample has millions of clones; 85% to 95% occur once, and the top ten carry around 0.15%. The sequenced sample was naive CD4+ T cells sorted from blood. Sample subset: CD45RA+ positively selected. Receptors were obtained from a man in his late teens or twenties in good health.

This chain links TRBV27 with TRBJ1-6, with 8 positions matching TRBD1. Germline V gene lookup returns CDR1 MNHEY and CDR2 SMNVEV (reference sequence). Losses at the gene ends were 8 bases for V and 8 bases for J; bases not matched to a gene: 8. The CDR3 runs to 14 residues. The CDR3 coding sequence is TGTGCCAGCTCCTGGGACAGGCGGGATTCACCCCTCCACTTT. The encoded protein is CASSWDRRDSPLHF.

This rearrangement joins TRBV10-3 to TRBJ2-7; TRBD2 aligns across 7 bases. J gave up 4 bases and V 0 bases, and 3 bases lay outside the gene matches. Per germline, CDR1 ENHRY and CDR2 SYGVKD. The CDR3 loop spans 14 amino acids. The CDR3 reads CAISESREGYEQYF. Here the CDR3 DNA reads TGTGCCATCAGTGAGTCCAGGGAGGGTTACGAGCAGTACTTC.

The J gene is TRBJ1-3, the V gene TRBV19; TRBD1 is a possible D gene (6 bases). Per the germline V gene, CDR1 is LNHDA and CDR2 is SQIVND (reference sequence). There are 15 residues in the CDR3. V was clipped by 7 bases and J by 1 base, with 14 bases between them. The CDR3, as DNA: TGTGCCAGTACCGAAACACAGGGATCTGGAAACACCATATATTTT. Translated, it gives CASTETQGSGNTIYF.

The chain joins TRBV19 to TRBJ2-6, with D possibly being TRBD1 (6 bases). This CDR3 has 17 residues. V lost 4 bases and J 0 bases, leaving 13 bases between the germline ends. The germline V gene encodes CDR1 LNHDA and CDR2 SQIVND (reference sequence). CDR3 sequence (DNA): TGTGCCAGTAGTAAGGGGACAATTCTCTCTGGGGCCAACGTCCTGACTTTC. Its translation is CASSKGTILSGANVLTF.

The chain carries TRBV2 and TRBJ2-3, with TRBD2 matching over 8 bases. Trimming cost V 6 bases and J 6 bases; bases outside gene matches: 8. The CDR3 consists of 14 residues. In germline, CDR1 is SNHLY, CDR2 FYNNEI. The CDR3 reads CASRWAGGADTQYF. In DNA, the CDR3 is TGTGCCAGCAGGTGGGCCGGGGGGGCCGATACGCAGTATTTT.

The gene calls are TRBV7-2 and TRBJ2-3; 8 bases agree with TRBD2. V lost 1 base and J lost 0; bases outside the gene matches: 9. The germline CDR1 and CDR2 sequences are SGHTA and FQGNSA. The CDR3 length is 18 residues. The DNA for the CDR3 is TGTGCCAGCAGCTTAGTCCCCTCTAGCGGGTTTAGCACAGATACGCAGTATTTT. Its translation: CASSLVPSSGFSTDTQYF. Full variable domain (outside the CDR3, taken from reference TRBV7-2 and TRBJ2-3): GAGVSQSPSNKVTEKGKDVELRCDPISGHTALYWYRQSLGQGLEFLIYFQGNSAPDKSGLPSDRFSAERTGGSVSTLTIQRTQQEDSAVYLCASSLVPSSGFSTDTQYFGPGTRLTVL.

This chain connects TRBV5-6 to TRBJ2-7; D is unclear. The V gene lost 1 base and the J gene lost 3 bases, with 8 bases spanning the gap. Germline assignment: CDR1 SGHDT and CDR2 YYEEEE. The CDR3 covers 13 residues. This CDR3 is CASSLLSVYEQYF. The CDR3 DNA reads TGTGCCAGCAGCTTGCTTTCGGTCTACGAGCAGTACTTC.

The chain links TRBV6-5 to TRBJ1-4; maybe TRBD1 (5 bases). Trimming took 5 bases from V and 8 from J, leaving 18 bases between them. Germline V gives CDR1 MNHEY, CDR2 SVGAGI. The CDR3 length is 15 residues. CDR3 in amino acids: CASSGSMGTGEKLFF. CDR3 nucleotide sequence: TGTGCCAGCAGTGGTTCAATGGGGACGGGAGAAAAACTGTTTTTT.

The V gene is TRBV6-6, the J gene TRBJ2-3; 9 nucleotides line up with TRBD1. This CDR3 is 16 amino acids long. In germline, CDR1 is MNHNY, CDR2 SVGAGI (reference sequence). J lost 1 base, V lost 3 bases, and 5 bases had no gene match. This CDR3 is CASSYWDRAGTDTQYF. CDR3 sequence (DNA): TGTGCCAGCAGTTATTGGGACAGGGCAGGCACAGATACGCAGTATTTT.

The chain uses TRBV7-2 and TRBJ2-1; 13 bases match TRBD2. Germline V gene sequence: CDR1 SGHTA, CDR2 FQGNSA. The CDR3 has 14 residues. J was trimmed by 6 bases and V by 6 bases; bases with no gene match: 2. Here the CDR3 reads CASRGLAGRNEQFF. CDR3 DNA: TGTGCCAGCAGGGGACTAGCGGGACGCAATGAGCAGTTCTTC.

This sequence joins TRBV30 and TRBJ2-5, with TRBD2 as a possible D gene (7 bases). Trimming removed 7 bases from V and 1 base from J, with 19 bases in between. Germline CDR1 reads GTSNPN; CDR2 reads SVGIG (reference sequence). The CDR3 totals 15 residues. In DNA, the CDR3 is TGTGCCTATGAGAGGGGGGGGACCTTCCAAGAGACCCAGTACTTC. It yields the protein CAYERGGTFQETQYF.

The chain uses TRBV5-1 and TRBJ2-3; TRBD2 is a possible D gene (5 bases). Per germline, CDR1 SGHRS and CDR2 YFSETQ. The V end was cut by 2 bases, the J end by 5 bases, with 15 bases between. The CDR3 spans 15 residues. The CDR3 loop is CASSLGGELGDTQYF. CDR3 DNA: TGCGCCAGCAGCTTAGGTGGGGAGCTTGGAGATACGCAGTATTTT. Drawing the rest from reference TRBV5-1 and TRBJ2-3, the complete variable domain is KAGVTQTPRYLIKTRGQQVTLSCSPISGHRSVSWYQQTPGQGLQFLFEYFSETQRNKGNFPGRFSGRQFSNSRSEMNVSTLELGDSALYLCASSLGGELGDTQYFGPGTRLTVL.

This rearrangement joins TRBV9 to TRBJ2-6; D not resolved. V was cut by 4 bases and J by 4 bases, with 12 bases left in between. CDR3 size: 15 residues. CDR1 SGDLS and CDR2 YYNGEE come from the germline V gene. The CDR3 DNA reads TGTGCCAGCAGCTCAGTGGGGTACGGGGCCAACGTCCTGACTTTC. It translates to CASSSVGYGANVLTF. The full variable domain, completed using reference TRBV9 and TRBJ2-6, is DSGVTQTPKHLITATGQRVTLRCSPRSGDLSVYWYQQSLDQGLQFLIQYYNGEERAKGNILERFSAQQFPDLHSELNLSSLELGDSALYFCASSSVGYGANVLTFGAGSRLTVL.

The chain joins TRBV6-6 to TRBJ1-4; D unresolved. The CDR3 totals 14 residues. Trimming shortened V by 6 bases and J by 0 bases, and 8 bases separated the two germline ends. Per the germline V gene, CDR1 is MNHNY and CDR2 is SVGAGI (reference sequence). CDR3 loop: CASRSGATNEKLFF. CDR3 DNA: TGTGCCAGCAGGTCAGGCGCAACTAATGAAAAACTGTTTTTT.

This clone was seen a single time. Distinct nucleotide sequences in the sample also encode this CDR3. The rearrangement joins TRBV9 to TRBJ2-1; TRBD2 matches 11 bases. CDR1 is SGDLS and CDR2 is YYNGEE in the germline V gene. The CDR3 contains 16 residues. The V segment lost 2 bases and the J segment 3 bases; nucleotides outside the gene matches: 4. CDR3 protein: CASSVLAGGNYNEQFF. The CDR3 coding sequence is TGTGCCAGCAGCGTCTTAGCGGGAGGGAACTACAATGAGCAGTTCTTC.

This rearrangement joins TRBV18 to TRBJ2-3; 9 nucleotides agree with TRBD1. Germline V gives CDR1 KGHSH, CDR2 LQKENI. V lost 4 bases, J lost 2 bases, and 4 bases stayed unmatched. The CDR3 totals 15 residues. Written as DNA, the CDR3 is TGTGCCAGCTCACAGGACAGGGGCCTCACAGATACGCAGTATTTT. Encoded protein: CASSQDRGLTDTQYF.

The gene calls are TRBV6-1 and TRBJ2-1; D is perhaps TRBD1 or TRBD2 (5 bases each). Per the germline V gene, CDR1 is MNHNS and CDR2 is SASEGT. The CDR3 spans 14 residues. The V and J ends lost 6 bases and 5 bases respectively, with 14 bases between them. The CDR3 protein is CASRIDVGHNEQFF. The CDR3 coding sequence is TGTGCCAGCAGAATAGATGTGGGACACAATGAGCAGTTCTTC.